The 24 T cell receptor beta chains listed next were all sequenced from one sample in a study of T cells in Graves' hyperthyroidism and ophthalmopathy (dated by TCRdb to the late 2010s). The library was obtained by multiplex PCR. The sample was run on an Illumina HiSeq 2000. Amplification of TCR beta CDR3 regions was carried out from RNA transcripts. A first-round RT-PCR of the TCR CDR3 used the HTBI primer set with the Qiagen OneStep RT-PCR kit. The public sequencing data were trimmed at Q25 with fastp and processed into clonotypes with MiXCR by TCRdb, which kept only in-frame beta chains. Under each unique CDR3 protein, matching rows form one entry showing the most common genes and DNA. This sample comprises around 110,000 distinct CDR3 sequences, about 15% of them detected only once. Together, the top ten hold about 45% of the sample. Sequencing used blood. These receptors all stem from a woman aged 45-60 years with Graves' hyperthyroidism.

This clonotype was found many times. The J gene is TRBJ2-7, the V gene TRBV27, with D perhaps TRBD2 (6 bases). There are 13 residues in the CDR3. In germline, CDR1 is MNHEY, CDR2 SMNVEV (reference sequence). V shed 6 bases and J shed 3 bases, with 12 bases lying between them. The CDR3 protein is CASRGLANYEQYF. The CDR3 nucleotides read TGTGCCAGCAGGGGACTTGCGAACTACGAGCAGTACTTC.

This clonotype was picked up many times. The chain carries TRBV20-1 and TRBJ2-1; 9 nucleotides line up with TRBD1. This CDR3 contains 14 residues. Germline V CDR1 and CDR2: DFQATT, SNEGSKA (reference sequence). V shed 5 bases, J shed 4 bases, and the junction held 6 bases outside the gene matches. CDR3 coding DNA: TGCAGTGCTGCCGGGACAGGGAAATACAATGAGCAGTTCTTC. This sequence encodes CSAAGTGKYNEQFF.

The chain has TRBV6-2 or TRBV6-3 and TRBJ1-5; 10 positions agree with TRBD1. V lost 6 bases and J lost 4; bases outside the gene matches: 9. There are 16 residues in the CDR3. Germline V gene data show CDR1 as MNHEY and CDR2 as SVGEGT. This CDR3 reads CASSASGQGGNQPQHF. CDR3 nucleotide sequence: TGTGCCAGCAGCGCCTCTGGACAGGGGGGAAATCAGCCCCAGCATTTT.

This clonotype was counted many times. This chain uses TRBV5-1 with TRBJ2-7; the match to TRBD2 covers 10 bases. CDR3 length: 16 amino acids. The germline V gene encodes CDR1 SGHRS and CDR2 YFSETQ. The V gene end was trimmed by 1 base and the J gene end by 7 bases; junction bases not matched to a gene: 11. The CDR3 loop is CASSLILASGSGEQYF. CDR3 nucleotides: TGCGCCAGCAGCTTGATTTTGGCTAGCGGGAGTGGAGAGCAGTACTTC.

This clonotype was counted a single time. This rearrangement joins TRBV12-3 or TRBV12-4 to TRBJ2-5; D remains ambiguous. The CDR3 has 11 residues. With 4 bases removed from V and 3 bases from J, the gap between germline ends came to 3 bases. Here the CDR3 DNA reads TGTGCCAGCAGTTCTAAAGAGACCCAGTACTTC. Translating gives CASSSKETQYF.

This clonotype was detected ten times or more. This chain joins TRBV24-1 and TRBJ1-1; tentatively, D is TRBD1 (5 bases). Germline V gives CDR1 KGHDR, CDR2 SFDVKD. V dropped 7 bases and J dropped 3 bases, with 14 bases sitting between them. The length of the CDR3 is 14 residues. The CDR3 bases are TGTGCCACCAGCCGGGGAGGGGACTACACTGAAGCTTTCTTT. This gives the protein CATSRGGDYTEAFF.

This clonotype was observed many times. In DNA form, the CDR3 reads TGTGCCACCAGCAGAGATTTTGGCGGAGGGTATGAGCAGTTCTTC. Translation gives CATSRDFGGGYEQFF. The rearrangement joins TRBV15 to TRBJ2-1, with D perhaps TRBD2 (6 bases). CDR3 length equals 15 residues. V was pared by 0 bases and J by 8 bases, with 14 bases between. The V gene's germline CDR1 is LNHNV and CDR2 YYDKDF (reference sequence).

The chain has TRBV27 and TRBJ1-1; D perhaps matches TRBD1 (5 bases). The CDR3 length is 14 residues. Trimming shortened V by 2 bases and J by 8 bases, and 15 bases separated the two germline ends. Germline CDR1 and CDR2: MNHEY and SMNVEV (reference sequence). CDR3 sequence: CASSLRGGGREAFF. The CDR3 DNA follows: TGTGCCAGCAGTTTAAGGGGTGGAGGGCGAGAAGCTTTCTTT.

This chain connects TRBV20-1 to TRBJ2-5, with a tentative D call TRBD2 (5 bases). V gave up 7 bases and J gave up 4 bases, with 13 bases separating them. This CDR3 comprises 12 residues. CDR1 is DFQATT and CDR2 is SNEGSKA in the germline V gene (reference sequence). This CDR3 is CSVGRGPETQYF. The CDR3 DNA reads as TGCAGTGTCGGAAGAGGGCCAGAGACCCAGTACTTC.

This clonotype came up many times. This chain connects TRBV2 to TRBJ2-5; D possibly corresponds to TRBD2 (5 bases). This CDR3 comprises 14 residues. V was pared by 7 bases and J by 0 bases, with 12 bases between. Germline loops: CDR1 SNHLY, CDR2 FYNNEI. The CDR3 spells CASKTNLYQETQYF. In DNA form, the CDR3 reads TGTGCCAGCAAGACTAACCTGTACCAAGAGACCCAGTACTTC.

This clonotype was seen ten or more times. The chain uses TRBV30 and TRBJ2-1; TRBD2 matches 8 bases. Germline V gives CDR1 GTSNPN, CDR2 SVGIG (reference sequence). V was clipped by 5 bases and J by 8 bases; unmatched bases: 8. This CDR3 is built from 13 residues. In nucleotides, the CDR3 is TGTGCCTGGTCTGGGCTAGCGGGCTATGAGCAGTTCTTC. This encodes CAWSGLAGYEQFF.

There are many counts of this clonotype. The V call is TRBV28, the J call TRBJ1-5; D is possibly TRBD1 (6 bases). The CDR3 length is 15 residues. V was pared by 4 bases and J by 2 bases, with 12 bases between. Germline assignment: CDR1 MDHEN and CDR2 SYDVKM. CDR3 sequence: CASSWGPNGNQPQHF. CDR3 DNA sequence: TGTGCCAGCAGTTGGGGGCCGAACGGCAATCAGCCCCAGCATTTT.

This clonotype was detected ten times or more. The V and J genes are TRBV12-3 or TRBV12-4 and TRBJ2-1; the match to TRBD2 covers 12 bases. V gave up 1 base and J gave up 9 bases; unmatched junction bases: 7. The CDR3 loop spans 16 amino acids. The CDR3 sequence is CASSLGTSGRYREQFF. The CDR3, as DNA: TGTGCCAGCAGTTTAGGAACTAGCGGGAGGTATCGTGAGCAGTTCTTC.

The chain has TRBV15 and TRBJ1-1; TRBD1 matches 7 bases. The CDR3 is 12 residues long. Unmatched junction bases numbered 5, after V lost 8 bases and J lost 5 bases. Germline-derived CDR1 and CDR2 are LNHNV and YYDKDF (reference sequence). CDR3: CATVGRGTEAFF. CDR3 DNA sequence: TGTGCCACCGTGGGCAGGGGGACTGAAGCTTTCTTT.

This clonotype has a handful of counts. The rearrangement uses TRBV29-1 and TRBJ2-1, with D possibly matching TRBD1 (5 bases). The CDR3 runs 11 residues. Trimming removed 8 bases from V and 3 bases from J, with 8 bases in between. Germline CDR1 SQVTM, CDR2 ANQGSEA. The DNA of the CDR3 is TGCAGCTCACAGGTCTACAATGAGCAGTTCTTC. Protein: CSSQVYNEQFF.

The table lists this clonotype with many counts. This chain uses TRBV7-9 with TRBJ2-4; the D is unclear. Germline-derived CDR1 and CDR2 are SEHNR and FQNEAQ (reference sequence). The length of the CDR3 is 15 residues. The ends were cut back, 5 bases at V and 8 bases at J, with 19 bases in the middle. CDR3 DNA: TGTGCCAGCAGCCTATATAGTGTTGTAGAGGACATTCAGTACTTC. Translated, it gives CASSLYSVVEDIQYF.

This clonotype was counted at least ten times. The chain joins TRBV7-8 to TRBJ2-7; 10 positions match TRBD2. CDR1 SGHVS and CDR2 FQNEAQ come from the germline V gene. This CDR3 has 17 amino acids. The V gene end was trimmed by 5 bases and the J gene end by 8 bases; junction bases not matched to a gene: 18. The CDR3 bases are TGTGCCAGCAGCAACTCCCCACCCGGGACTAGCGAAGATCAGCAGTACTTC. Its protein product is CASSNSPPGTSEDQQYF.

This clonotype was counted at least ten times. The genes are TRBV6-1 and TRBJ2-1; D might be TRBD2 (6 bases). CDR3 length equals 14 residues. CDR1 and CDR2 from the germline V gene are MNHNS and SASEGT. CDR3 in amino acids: CVTGGGSAYNEQFF. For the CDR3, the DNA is TGTGTCACCGGGGGAGGCTCTGCCTACAATGAGCAGTTCTTC.

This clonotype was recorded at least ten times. CDR3 bases: TGTGCCTGGAGTGGGACCCTACTAGTTCAGAATGAGCAGTTCTTC. It specifies CAWSGTLLVQNEQFF. V usage is TRBV30 and J usage is TRBJ2-1; possible D gene TRBD2, 5 bases. This CDR3 has 15 amino acids. V was shortened by 1 base and J by 7 bases, with 17 bases between the two germline ends. Germline CDR1 is GTSNPN and CDR2 is SVGIG (reference sequence).

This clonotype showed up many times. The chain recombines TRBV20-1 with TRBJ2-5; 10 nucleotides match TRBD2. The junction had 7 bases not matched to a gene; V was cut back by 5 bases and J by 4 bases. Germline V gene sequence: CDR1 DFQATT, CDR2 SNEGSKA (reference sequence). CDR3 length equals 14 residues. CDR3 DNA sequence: TGCAGTGCTCTGGGAGCGGGAGGGGGAGAGACCCAGTACTTC. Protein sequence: CSALGAGGGETQYF.

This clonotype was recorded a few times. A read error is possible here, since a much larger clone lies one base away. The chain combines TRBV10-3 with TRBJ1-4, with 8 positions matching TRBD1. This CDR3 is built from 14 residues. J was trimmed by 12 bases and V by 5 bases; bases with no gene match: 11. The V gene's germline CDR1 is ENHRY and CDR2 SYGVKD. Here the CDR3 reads CAISPGGLEEELFF. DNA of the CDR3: TGTGCCATCAGTCCAGGGGGCTTGGAGGAAGAACTGTTTTTT.

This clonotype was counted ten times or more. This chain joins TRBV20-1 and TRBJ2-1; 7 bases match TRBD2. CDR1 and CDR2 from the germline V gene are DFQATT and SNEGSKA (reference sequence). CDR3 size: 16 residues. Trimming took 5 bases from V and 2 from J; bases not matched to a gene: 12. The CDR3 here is CSAGDFGGGAYNEQFF. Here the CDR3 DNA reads TGCAGTGCTGGGGACTTTGGGGGGGGGGCCTACAATGAGCAGTTCTTC.

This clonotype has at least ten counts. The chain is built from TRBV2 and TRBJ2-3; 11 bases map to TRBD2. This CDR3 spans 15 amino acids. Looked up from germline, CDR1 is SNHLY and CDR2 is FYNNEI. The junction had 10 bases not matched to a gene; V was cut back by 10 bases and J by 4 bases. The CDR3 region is CATALAGVVADTQYF. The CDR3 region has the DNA TGTGCCACCGCACTAGCGGGAGTCGTGGCAGATACGCAGTATTTT.

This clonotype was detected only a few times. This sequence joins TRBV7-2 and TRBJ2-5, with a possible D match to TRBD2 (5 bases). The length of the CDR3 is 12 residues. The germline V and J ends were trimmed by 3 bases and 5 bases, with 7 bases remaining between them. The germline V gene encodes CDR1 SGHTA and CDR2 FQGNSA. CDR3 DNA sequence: TGTGCCAGCAGCTTGGACTCGGAGACCCAGTACTTC. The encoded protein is CASSLDSETQYF.